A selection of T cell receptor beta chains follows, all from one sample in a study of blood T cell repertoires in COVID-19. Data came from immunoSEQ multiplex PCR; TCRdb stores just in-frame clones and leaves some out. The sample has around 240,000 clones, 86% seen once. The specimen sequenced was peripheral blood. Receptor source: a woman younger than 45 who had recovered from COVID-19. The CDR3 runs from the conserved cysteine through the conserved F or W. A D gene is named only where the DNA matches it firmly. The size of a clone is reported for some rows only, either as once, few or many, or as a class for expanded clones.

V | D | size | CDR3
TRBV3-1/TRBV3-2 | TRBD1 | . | CASSQVTGSHSPLHF
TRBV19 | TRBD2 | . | CASSTAGGPREQYF
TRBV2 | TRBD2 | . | CASRGTSGANNEQFF
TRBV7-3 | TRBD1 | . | CASSLLGGGINTGELFF
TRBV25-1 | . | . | CASTLKETQYF
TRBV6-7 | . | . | CASPVRLVAPWPYF
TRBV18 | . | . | CASSPRPTGSTEAFF
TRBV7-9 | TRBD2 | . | CASSPPTSGGAHYF
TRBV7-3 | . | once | CASNPGNKAKNIQYF
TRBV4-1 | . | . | CASSQDVSNYGYTF
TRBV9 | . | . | CASSVGFQGPSLRGGYTF
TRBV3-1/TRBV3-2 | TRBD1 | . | CASSQGTGVNEKLFF
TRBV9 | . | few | CASSVEQFYGYTF
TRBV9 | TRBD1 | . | CASSLSGTGGNTIYF
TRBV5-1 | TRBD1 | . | CASSPFGTGNNEQFF
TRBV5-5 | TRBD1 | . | CASSLGDRNIQYF
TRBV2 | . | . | CASIAQGRLGNYGYTF
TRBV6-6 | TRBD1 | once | CASRGISGTGVRGTF
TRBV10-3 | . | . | CAISAGGVNSNTEAFF
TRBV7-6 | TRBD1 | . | CASSLGQGARTEAFF
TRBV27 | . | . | CASRKQGVATNEKLFF
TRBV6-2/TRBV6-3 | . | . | CASSPTERRSSYNSPLHF
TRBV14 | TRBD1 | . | CASSQEEGAREQYF
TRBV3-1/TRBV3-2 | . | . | CASSLEGYNTGELFF
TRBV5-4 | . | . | CASSLPGYAEQYF
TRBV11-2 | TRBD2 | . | CASSLVVSGGLDTQYF
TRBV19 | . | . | CASSGEIYGYTF
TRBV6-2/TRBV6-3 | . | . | CASSKTGPYGYTF
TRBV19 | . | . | CASSILAYNEQFF
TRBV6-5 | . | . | CASRAGGTEAFF
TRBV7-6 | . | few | CASSFISLGVDTEAFF
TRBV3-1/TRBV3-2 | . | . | CASSQGGDYYGYTF
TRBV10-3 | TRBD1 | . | CAISETRDRALYEQYF
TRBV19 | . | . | CASRGTGVNQPQHF
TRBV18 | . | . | CASSPGTQQETQYF
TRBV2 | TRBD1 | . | CASRETGGSPLHF
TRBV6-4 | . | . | CARLAGCYNYGYTF
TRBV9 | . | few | CASSVAAGSDTDTQYF
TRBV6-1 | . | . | CASSDAERVHFYEQYF
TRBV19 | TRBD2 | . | CASSIRESGLAKGETQYF
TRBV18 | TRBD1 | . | CASSTLTGGISGELFF
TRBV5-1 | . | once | CASSKAGGTITDTQYF
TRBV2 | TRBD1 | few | CASSDLIGGGYTF
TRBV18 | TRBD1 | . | CASSPVTGANTEAFF
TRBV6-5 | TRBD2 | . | CASSYSPGGGTDTQYF
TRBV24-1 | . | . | CATSDLRWGGHHWVAGNTIYF
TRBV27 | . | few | CASSLGPPQQGVPYEQYF
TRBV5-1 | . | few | CASSLEPISSYEQYF
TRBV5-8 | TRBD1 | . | CASSQGDVEQFF
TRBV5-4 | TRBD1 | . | CASSDRGSTDTQYF
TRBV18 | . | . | CASSPPGLRETQYF
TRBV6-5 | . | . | CASTPGFNRVTEAFF
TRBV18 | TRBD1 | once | CASSPTGTGGGEQYF
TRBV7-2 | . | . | CASSLYRVSTDTQYF
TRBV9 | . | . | CASSGAGAGDEQFF
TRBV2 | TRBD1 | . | CASRGSPGQINEKLFF
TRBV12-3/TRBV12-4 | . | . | CASSFRQGTEAFF